This TCR beta chain was recorded in a study of response to subunit inactivated influenza vaccine. This clonotype was recorded at least ten times. Its target is unknown. A single record per CDR3 protein comes from TCRdb applying MiXCR to the RT-PCR reads. The sample lists a few hundred thousand distinct CDR3 sequences; about 7.2% were seen once. General study points: The authors suggested that every seasonal influenza vaccination recruits few new T cells.

CDR1 is SGHTA and CDR2 is FQGNSA in the germline V gene. V lost 1 base to trimming and J lost 5 bases, with 8 bases between them. The CDR3 length is 13 residues. This sequence was found in a man aged 50-75 years who received an inactivated influenza vaccine. V and J are TRBV7-2 and TRBJ2-5; perhaps TRBD1 as D (5 bases). The sample in question was PBMCs from blood, obtained 23 to 25 months after vaccination. CDR3 loop: CASSLGAGETQYF. The CDR3 DNA reads as TGTGCCAGCAGCTTAGGGGCAGGGGAGACCCAGTACTTC.